A single TCR beta chain is shown here with its context. Its specificity is not known. This entry is derived from a study of post-analysis software for immune sequencing data. Overall study context: Several disease courses (relapsing-remitting, secondary progressive and progressive-relapsing) of multiple sclerosis were included.

Germline V gene lookup returns CDR1 SNHLY and CDR2 FYNNEI. The CDR3 loop spans 12 amino acids. The study's findings and limits: Included in a set of four or five TRBV segments more frequent in patients than controls were TRBV5-6, TRBV5-1 and TRBV20-1. Compared against controls, patients with multiple sclerosis displayed significantly lower normalized Chao1 diversity. Samples sharing a preparation batch grouped tightly together when assessed by F measure.

Tagging with unique molecular identifiers was a feature of the TCR beta cDNA libraries. From roughly 1 to 10 million T cells, a few hundred thousand cDNA molecules were obtained. Via MiXCR, TCRdb re-called the PCR reads, giving one row per CDR3 protein. The sample contains about 820,000 distinct CDR3 sequences, about 53% of which appear only once. This receptor was obtained from a girl aged 10-17 years with multiple sclerosis. The chain recombines TRBV2 with TRBJ2-5; the match to TRBD1 covers 9 bases. The J call is in doubt because the DNA end fits TRBJ2-7 better. What was sequenced was blood. This chain's CDR3 is CASNRGRYEQYF. Written as DNA, the CDR3 is TGTGCCAGCAACAGGGGGCGCTACGAGCAGTACTTC.